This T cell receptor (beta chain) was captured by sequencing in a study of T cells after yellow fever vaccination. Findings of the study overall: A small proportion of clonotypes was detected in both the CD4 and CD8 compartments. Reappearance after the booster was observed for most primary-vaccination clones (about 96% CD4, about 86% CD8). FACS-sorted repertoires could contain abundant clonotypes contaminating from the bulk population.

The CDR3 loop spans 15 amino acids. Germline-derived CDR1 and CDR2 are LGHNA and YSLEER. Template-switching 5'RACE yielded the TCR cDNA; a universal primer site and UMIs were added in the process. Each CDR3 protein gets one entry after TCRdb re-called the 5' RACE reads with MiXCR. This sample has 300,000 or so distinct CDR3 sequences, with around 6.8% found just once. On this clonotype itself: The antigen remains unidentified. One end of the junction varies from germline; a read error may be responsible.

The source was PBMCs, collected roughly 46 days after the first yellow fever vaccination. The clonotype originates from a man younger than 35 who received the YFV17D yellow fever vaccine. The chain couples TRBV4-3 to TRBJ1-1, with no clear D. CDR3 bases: TGCGCCAGCAGTCAAGGGCGGCAGCTGAACACTGAAGCTTTCTTT. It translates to CASSQGRQLNTEAFF.